The clone carrying this T cell receptor (beta chain) was seen repeatedly, ten times or more. Its matching antigen is unknown. This CDR3 region has 16 residues. Germline trimming cut 0 bases from V and 10 bases from J; bases unmatched to any gene: 12. Germline CDR1 SGHDN, CDR2 FVKESK. The data belong to a study of breast tumors, draining lymph nodes, adjacent tissues. General observations from the study: Most tumor T cells seemingly derive from lymph node, then expand in tumor.

TCRdb redid the calling of the multiplex PCR reads with MiXCR, one entry per CDR3 protein. The sample has 150,000 to 200,000 distinct CDR3 sequences; approximately 30% are singletons. Axillary draining lymph nodes of breast cancer patients supplied the node samples. The source material was axillary lymph node tissue. This TCR came from a female donor with breast cancer. Some clones in this sample may be carry-over from other donors' samples. The rearrangement uses TRBV14 and TRBJ2-3, with 8 positions matching TRBD1. The CDR3 DNA reads TGTGCCAGCAGCCAAGATCAGGGGGCACCCGCGTGGGCGCAGTATTTT. Residues: CASSQDQGAPAWAQYF.